This record covers a single T cell receptor beta chain. This sample was taken from a study of shared clonotypes between healthy human individuals. The CDR3 sequence is 15 residues long. CDR1 and CDR2 from the germline V gene are LGHNA and YNFKEQ. Between the trimmed V and J ends, which lost 0 bases and 2 bases, there was a span of 9 bases. Here immunoSEQ multiplex PCR was the method, and the copy in TCRdb shows in-frame clones only, minus some. Here the sample spans about 1.1 million clones, approximately 80% being singletons. Sequenced: memory CD4+ T cells from PBMCs. Specified subset: CD45RA-negative fraction. This TCR derives from a man aged 18 to 29 in good health. Some clones in this sample may be carry-over from other donors' samples. The chain is built from TRBV4-2 and TRBJ2-3; D is possibly TRBD2 (6 bases). CDR3 DNA sequence: TGTGCCAGCAGCCAAGACGAGCGGGTCACAGATACGCAGTATTTT. This translates into CASSQDERVTDTQYF.